The 11 T cell receptor beta chains given below trace back to one sample, sequenced in a study of cytotoxic CD8 clonotypes in ibrutinib-treated CLL. Assay: immunoSEQ multiplex PCR; the TCRdb copy retains only in-frame clones and omits some. The data hold about 9,400 clones, with approximately 57% observed a single time. Material: PBMCs, obtained before ibrutinib treatment. Receptors originate from a human donor with chronic lymphocytic leukemia.

This clone occurred a few times. The chain uses TRBV7-9 and TRBJ1-2; TRBD1 is a possible D gene (6 bases). CDR3 length: 13 residues. Per the germline V gene, CDR1 is SEHNR and CDR2 is FQNEAQ (reference sequence). Trimming stripped 6 bases from V and 8 bases from J, with 16 bases between. CDR3 residues: CASRERDKKGYTF. The CDR3 bases are TGTGCCAGCAGGGAGCGGGACAAAAAAGGCTACACCTTC.

The chain combines TRBV5-1 with TRBJ1-2; weak D call: TRBD1 (6 bases). Germline CDR1 and CDR2: SGHRS and YFSETQ. The CDR3 consists of 14 residues. V was clipped by 4 bases and J by 4 bases, with 14 bases between them. The CDR3 bases are TGCGCCAGCAGCCCCGAGGACAGCGTCTATGGCTACACCTTC. It encodes CASSPEDSVYGYTF.

The chain uses TRBV7-9 and TRBJ1-1; D possibly corresponds to TRBD1 (6 bases). Germline V gives CDR1 SEHNR, CDR2 FQNEAQ (reference sequence). V lost 2 bases and J lost 5, with 18 bases in between. The CDR3 consists of 16 residues. CDR3 sequence: CASSLIRVLGATEAFF. CDR3 DNA sequence: TGTGCCAGCAGCTTAATTCGTGTTTTGGGGGCTACTGAAGCTTTCTTT.

The rearrangement links TRBV6-1 to TRBJ2-7; D remains unclear. V gave up 3 bases and J gave up 0 bases, with 12 bases separating them. The CDR3 sequence is 15 residues long. Germline V CDR1 and CDR2: MNHNS, SASEGT. The DNA of the CDR3 is TGTGCCAGCAGTGACCCACAAAGGAGCTCCTACGAGCAGTACTTC. This codes for CASSDPQRSSYEQYF.

This clone was counted a few times. V and J are TRBV19 and TRBJ2-2, with TRBD1 identical over 11 bases. CDR1 is LNHDA, CDR2 SQIVND, per germline (reference sequence). The ends lost 7 bases at V and 2 bases at J; junction bases unmatched: 3. The length of the CDR3 is 15 residues. CDR3 sequence reads: CASTRTGGNTGELFF. DNA for the CDR3: TGTGCCAGTACCCGGACAGGGGGCAACACCGGGGAGCTGTTTTTT.

This chain connects TRBV7-9 to TRBJ2-5, with D unclear. V was pared by 2 bases and J by 4 bases, with 2 bases between. In germline, CDR1 is SEHNR, CDR2 FQNEAQ (reference sequence). The CDR3 runs to 11 residues. CDR3 DNA: TGTGCCAGCAGCTTAACAGAGACCCAGTACTTC. The encoded protein is CASSLTETQYF.

The rearrangement uses TRBV19 and TRBJ1-5, with D uncertain. V was clipped by 2 bases and J by 9 bases, with 11 bases between them. The CDR3 loop spans 13 amino acids. Per the germline V gene, CDR1 is LNHDA and CDR2 is SQIVND (reference sequence). The CDR3 loop reads CASSIQTEGPQHF. CDR3 nucleotide sequence: TGTGCCAGTAGTATACAGACGGAAGGGCCCCAGCATTTT.

This clone was observed a single time. The genes are TRBV6-5 and TRBJ1-1, with 8 bases that match TRBD1. V trimming: 6 bases; J trimming: 4 bases; junction bases outside the gene matches: 4. The CDR3 sequence is 13 residues long. Looked up from germline, CDR1 is MNHEY and CDR2 is SVGAGI. CDR3 sequence (DNA): TGTGCCAGCAGACGACAGGGGTTCACTGAAGCTTTCTTT. Translating gives CASRRQGFTEAFF.

This clone showed up just a few times. This chain links TRBV7-9 with TRBJ1-5; D may be TRBD1 (6 bases). V was shortened by 2 bases and J by 3 bases, with 8 bases between the two germline ends. CDR3 length equals 14 residues. CDR1 is SEHNR and CDR2 is FQNEAQ in the germline V gene (reference sequence). The CDR3 region is CASSLRGNNQPQHF. In nucleotides, the CDR3 is TGTGCCAGCAGCTTAAGGGGGAACAATCAGCCCCAGCATTTT. The entire variable domain, with the rest obtained from reference TRBV7-9 and TRBJ1-5, is as follows: DTGVSQNPRHKITKRGQNVTFRCDPISEHNRLYWYRQTLGQGPEFLTYFQNEAQLEKSRLLSDRFSAERPKGSFSTLEIQRTEQGDSAMYLCASSLRGNNQPQHFGDGTRLSIL.

The chain employs TRBV7-3 and TRBJ2-1, with 9 bases matching TRBD2. The CDR3 has 16 amino acids. Trimming took 0 bases from V and 10 from J; bases not matched to a gene: 10. Germline V lookup: CDR1 SGHTA, CDR2 FQGTGA. The CDR3 sequence is CASSLTLGTSSREQFF. DNA for the CDR3: TGTGCCAGCAGCTTAACGCTTGGGACTAGCAGCCGGGAGCAGTTCTTC.

The genes are TRBV29-1 and TRBJ2-5; the D call may be TRBD1 or TRBD2 (6 bases each). Looked up from germline, CDR1 is SQVTM and CDR2 is ANQGSEA. The length of the CDR3 is 14 residues. Trimming took off 3 bases at V and 4 bases at J, with 15 bases between the two ends. The CDR3 is CSVESWGARETQYF. Here the CDR3 DNA reads TGCAGCGTTGAGTCTTGGGGGGCAAGAGAGACCCAGTACTTC.